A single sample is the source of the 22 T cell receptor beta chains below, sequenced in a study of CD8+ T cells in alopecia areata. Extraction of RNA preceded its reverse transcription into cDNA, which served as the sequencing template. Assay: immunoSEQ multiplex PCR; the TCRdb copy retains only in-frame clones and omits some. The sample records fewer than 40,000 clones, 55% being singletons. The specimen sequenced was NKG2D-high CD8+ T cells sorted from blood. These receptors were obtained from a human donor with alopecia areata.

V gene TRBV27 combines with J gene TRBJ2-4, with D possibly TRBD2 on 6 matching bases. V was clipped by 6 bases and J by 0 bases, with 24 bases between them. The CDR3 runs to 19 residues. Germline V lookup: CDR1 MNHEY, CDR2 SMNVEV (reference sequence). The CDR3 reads CASSHMGGGVAIAKNIQYF. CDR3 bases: TGTGCCAGCAGCCATATGGGAGGTGGGGTCGCAATAGCCAAAAACATTCAGTACTTC.

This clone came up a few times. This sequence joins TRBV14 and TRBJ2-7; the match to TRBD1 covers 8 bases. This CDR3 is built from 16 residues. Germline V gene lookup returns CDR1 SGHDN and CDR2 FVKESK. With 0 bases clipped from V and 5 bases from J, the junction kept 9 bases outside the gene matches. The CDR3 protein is CASSQDDRTGFHEQYF. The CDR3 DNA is TGTGCCAGCAGCCAAGATGATAGGACAGGGTTCCACGAGCAGTACTTC. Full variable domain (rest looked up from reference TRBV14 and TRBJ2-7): EAGVTQFPSHSVIEKGQTVTLRCDPISGHDNLYWYRRVMGKEIKFLLHFVKESKQDESGMPNNRFLAERTGGTYSTLKVQPAELEDSGVYFCASSQDDRTGFHEQYFGPGTRLTVT.

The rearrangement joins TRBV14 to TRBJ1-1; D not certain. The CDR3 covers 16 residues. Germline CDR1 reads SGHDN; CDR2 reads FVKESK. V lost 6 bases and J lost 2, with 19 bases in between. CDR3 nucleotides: TGTGCCAGCAGGCCAGACACCGGACTTACCAACACTGAAGCTTTCTTT. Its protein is CASRPDTGLTNTEAFF. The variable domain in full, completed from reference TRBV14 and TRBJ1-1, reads EAGVTQFPSHSVIEKGQTVTLRCDPISGHDNLYWYRRVMGKEIKFLLHFVKESKQDESGMPNNRFLAERTGGTYSTLKVQPAELEDSGVYFCASRPDTGLTNTEAFFGQGTRLTVV.

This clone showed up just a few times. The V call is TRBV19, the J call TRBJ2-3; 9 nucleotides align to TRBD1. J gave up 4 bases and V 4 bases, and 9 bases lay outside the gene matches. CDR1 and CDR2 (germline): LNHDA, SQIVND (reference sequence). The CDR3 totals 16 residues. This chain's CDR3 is CASSNLRDRESDTQYF. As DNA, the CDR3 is TGTGCCAGTAGTAATTTACGGGACAGGGAATCAGATACGCAGTATTTT.

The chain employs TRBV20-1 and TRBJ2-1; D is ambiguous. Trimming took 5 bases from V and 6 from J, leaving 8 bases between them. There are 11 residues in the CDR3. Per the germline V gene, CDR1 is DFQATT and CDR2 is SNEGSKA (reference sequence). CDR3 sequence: CSAHEVNEQFF. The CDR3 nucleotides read TGCAGTGCTCACGAGGTCAATGAGCAGTTCTTC.

In DNA, the CDR3 is TGTGCCAGCAGCTTATCAGGGGGCCAGGAAAAACTGTTTTTT. Translated: CASSLSGGQEKLFF. This chain connects TRBV7-9 to TRBJ1-4, with 8 bases lining up with TRBD1. The CDR3 consists of 14 residues. V shed 2 bases and J 8 bases; nucleotides not matched to a gene: 4. Germline CDR1 SEHNR, CDR2 FQNEAQ (reference sequence).

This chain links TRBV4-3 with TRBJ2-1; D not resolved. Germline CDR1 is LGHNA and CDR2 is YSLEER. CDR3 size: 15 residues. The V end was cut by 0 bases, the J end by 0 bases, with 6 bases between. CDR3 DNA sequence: TGCGCCAGCAGCCAAGAGGTGAGCTCCTACAATGAGCAGTTCTTC. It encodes CASSQEVSSYNEQFF.

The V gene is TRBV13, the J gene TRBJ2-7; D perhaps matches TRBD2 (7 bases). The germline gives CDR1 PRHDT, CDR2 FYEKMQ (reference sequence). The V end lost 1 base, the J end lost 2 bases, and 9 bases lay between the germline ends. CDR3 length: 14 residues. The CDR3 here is CASSLEGGAYEQYF. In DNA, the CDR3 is TGTGCCAGCAGCTTAGAAGGGGGGGCCTACGAGCAGTACTTC.

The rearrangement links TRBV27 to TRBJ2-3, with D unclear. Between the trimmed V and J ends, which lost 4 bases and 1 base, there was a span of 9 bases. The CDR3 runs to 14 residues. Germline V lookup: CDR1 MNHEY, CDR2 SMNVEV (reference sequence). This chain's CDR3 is CASSWVSGTDTQYF. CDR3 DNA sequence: TGTGCCAGCAGTTGGGTGTCGGGCACAGATACGCAGTATTTT.

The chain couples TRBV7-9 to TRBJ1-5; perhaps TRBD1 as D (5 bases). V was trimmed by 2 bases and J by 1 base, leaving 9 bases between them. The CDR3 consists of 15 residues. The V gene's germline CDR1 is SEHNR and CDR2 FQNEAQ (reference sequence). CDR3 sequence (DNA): TGTGCCAGCAGCTTAACGGGGCGGAGCAATCAGCCCCAGCATTTT. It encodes CASSLTGRSNQPQHF.

Here the CDR3 DNA reads TGTGCCAGCAGTTACGGCGGCAGGGGCACAGATACGCAGTATTTT. Translating it yields CASSYGGRGTDTQYF. The chain uses TRBV6-5 and TRBJ2-3, with D perhaps TRBD1 (5 bases). From germline, CDR1 is MNHEY and CDR2 SVGAGI. The CDR3 is 15 amino acids. Between the trimmed V and J ends, which lost 2 bases and 1 base, there was a span of 10 bases.

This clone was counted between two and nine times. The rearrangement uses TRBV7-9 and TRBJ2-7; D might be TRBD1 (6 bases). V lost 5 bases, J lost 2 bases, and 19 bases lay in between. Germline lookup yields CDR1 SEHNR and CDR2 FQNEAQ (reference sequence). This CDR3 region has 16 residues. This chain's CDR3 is CASSPSFDRLTYEQYF. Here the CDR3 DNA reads TGTGCCAGCAGCCCGAGCTTTGACAGGCTTACCTACGAGCAGTACTTC.

The CDR3 DNA sequence: TGTGCCAGCTCACTACGTCTAGACAGGGCGGATGGCTACACCTTC. Protein: CASSLRLDRADGYTF. V gene TRBV18 combines with J gene TRBJ1-2, with 7 positions matching TRBD1. The CDR3 is made up of 15 amino acids. V shed 4 bases and J 6 bases; nucleotides not matched to a gene: 11. Germline lookup yields CDR1 KGHSH and CDR2 LQKENI.

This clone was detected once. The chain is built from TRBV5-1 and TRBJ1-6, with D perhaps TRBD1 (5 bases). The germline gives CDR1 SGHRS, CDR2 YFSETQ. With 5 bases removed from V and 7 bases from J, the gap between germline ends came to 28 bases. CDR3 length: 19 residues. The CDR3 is CASRGTNLRGSLSNSPLHF. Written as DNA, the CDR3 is TGCGCCAGCAGAGGGACCAATCTAAGAGGCAGCCTCTCGAATTCACCCCTCCACTTT.

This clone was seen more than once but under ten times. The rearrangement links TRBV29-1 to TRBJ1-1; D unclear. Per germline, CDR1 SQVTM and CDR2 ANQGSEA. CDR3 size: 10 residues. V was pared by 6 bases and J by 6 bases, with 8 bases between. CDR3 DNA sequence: TGCAGCGTACGAGTCGCTGAAGCTTTCTTT. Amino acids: CSVRVAEAFF. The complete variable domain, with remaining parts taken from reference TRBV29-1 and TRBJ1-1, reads SAVISQKPSRDICQRGTSLTIQCQVDSQVTMMFWYRQQPGQSLTLIATANQGSEATYESGFVIDKFPISRPNLTFSTLTVSNMSPEDSSIYLCSVRVAEAFFGQGTRLTVV.

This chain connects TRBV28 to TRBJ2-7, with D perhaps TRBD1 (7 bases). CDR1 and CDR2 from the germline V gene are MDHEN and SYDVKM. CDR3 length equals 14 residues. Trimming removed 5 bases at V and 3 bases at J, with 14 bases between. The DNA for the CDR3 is TGTGCCAGCAGTGCGGGACAGACAGGCTACGAGCAGTACTTC. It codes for CASSAGQTGYEQYF.

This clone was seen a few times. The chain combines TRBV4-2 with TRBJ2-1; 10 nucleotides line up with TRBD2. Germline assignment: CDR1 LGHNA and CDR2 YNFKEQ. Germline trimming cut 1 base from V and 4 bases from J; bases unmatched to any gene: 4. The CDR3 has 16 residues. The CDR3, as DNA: TGTGCCAGCAGCCAAGGGACTAGCGGAGCTTACAATGAGCAGTTCTTC. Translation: CASSQGTSGAYNEQFF.

This CDR3 is CASSLAPGEGDRQPQHF. The CDR3 nucleotides are TGTGCCAGCAGCTTGGCTCCCGGGGAGGGCGATCGGCAGCCCCAGCATTTT. V usage is TRBV5-8 and J usage is TRBJ1-5; D is undetermined. This CDR3 contains 17 residues. The germline V gene has CDR1 SGHTS and CDR2 YDEGEE. Trimming cost V 0 bases and J 7 bases, with 20 bases left between them.

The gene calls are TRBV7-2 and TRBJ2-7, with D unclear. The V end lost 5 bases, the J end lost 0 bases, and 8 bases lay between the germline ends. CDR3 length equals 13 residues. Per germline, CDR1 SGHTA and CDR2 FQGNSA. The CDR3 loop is CASSPTVSYEQYF. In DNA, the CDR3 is TGTGCCAGCAGCCCAACCGTCTCCTACGAGCAGTACTTC.

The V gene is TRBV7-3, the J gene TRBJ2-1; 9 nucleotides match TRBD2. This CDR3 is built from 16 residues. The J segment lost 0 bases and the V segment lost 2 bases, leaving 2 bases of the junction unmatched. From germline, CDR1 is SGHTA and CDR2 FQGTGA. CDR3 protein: CASSLLAGSSYNEQFF. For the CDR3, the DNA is TGTGCCAGCAGCTTACTAGCGGGGAGCTCCTACAATGAGCAGTTCTTC.

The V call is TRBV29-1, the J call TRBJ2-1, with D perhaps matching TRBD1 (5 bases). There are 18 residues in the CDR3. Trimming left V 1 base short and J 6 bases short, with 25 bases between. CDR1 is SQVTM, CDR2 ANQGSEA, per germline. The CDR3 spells CSVEALGASGGFGNEQFF. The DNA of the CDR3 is TGCAGCGTTGAAGCCCTTGGGGCTAGTGGTGGCTTTGGCAATGAGCAGTTCTTC.

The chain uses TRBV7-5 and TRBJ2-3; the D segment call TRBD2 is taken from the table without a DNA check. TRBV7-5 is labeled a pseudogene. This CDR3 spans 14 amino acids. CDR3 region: CASTSPTGTDTQYF. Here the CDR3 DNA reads TGTGCCAGCACCTCACCGACGGGAACAGATACGCAGTATTTT.